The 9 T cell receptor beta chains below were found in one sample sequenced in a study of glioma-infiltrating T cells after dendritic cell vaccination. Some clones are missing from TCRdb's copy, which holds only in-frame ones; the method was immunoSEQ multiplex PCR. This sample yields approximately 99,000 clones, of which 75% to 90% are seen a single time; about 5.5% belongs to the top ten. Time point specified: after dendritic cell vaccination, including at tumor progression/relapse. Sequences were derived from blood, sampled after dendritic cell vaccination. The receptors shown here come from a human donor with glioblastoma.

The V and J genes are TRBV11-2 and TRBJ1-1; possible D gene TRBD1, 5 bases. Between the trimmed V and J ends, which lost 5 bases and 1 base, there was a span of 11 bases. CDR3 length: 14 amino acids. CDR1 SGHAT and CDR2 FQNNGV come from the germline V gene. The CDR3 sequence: CASSRDRANTEAFF. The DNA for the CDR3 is TGTGCCAGCAGCCGCGACAGAGCGAACACTGAAGCTTTCTTT.

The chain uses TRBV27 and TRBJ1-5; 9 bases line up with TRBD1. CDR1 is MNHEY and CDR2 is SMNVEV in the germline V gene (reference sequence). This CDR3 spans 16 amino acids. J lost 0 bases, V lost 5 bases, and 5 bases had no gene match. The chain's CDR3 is CASSLQGANSNQPQHF. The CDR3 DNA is TGTGCCAGCAGTCTACAGGGGGCTAATAGCAATCAGCCCCAGCATTTT.

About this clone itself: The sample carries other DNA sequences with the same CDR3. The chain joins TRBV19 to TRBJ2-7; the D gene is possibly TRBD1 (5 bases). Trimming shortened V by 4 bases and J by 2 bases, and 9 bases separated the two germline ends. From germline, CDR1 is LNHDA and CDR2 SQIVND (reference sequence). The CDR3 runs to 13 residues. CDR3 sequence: CASSTTGTYEQYF. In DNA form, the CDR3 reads TGTGCCAGTAGTACCACAGGAACCTACGAGCAGTACTTC.

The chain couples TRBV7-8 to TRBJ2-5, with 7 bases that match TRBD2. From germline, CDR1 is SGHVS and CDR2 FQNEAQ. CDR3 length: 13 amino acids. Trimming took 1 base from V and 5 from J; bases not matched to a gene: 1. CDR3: CASSLGSGETQYF. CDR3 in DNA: TGTGCCAGCAGCTTAGGTAGCGGGGAGACCCAGTACTTC. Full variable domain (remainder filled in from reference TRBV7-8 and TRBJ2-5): GAGVSQSPRYKVAKRGQDVALRCDPISGHVSLFWYQQALGQGPEFLTYFQNEAQLDKSGLPSDRFFAERPEGSVSTLKIQRTQQEDSAVYLCASSLGSGETQYFGPGTRLLVL.

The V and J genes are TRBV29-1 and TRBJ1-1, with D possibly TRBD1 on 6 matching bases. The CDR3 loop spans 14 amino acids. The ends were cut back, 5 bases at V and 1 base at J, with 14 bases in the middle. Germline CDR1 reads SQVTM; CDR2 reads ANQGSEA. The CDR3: CSVLKGGWNTEAFF. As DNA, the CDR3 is TGCAGCGTTCTTAAGGGGGGGTGGAACACTGAAGCTTTCTTT.

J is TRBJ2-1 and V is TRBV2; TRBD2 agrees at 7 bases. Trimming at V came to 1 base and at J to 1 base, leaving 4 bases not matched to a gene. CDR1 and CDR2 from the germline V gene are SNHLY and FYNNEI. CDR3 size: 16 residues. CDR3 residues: CASSEGAGVSYNEQFF. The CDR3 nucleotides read TGTGCCAGCAGTGAAGGGGCGGGGGTTTCCTACAATGAGCAGTTCTTC.

In DNA, the CDR3 is TGTGCCAGCAGTACTACTAGAGCGGGAAACGTCTACGAGCAGTACTTC. Its translation is CASSTTRAGNVYEQYF. The rearrangement joins TRBV7-9 to TRBJ2-7, with 7 bases fitting TRBD2. The V gene end was trimmed by 6 bases and the J gene end by 3 bases; junction bases not matched to a gene: 14. This CDR3 comprises 16 residues. CDR1 SEHNR and CDR2 FQNEAQ come from the germline V gene (reference sequence).

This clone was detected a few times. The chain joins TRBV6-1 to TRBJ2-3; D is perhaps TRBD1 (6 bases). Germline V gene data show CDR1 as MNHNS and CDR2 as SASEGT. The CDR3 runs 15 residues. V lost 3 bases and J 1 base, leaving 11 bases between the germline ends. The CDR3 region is CASSEWGLGTDTQYF. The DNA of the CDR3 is TGTGCCAGCAGTGAGTGGGGGCTCGGCACAGATACGCAGTATTTT.

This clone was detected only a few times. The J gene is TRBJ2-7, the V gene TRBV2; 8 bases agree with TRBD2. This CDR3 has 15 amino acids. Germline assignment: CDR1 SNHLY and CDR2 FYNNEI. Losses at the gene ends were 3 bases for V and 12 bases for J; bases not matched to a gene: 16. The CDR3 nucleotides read TGTGCCAGCAGTGACCCACGGGAGGGCCGACTTATCGTGTACTTC. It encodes CASSDPREGRLIVYF.